This is a list of T cell receptor beta chains from one sample in a study of OX40 agonist ivuxolimab in advanced cancers. Some clones are missing from TCRdb's copy, which holds only in-frame ones; the method was immunoSEQ multiplex PCR. The table lists more than 45,000 clones, approximately 91% of them singletons. The sequencing used CD4+ or CD8+ T cells sorted from blood, collected in a trial of the OX40 agonist ivuxolimab. These TCRs come from an adult with an advanced solid tumor such as melanoma, head and neck, liver or kidney cancer. The CDR3 runs from the conserved cysteine through the conserved F or W.

V gene,J gene,CDR3 protein
TRBV9,TRBJ1-4,CASSVWTGENEKLFF
TRBV28,TRBJ1-1,CATLHPGKMNTEAFF
TRBV27,TRBJ2-7,CASSFDRGDYEQYF
TRBV30,TRBJ1-5,CAWILGAKAQPQHF
TRBV15,TRBJ1-4,CATSPGQLNEKLFF
TRBV15,TRBJ2-3,CATSRYRGADTQYF
TRBV5-6,TRBJ2-7,CASSLWESPYEQYF
TRBV7-9,TRBJ2-5,CASSRGQGRGETQYF
TRBV7-6,-,CASSTSQGSEQYF
TRBV19,TRBJ1-4,CASSIQDFSEKLFF
TRBV7-9,TRBJ1-2,CASSLEPGTNTF